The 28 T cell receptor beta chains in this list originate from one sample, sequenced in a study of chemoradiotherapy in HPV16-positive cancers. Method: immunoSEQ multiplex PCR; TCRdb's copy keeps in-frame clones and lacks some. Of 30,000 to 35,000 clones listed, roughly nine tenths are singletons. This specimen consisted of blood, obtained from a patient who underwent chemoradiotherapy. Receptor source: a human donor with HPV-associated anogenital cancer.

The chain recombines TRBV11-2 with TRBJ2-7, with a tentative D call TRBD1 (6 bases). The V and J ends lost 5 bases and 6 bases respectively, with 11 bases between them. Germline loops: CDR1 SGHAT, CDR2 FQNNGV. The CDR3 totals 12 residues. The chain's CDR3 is CASSTTGAEQYF. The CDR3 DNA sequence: TGTGCCAGCAGCACGACAGGCGCCGAGCAGTACTTC.

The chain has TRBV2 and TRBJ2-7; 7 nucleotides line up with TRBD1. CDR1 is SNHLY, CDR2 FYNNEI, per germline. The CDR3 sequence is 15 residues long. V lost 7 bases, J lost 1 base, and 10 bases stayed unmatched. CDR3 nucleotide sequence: TGTGCCAGCAAGGAGACAGGGACAAATTCCTACGAGCAGTACTTC. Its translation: CASKETGTNSYEQYF.

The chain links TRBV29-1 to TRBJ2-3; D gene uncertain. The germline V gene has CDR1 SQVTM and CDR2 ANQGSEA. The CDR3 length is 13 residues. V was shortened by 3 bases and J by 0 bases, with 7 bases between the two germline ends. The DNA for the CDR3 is TGCAGCGTTGATGGTGTAAGCACAGATACGCAGTATTTT. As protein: CSVDGVSTDTQYF.

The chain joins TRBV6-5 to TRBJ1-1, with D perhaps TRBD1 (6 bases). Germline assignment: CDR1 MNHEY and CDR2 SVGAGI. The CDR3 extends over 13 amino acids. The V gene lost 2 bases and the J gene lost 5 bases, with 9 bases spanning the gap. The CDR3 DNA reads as TGTGCCAGCAGTTACCGGACAGATACTGAAGCTTTCTTT. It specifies CASSYRTDTEAFF.

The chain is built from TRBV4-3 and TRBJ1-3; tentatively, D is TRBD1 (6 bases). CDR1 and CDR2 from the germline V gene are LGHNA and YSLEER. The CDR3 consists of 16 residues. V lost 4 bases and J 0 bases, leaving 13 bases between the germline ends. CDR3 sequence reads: CASSREGGFSGNTIYF. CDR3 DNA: TGCGCCAGCAGCCGAGAGGGGGGATTCTCTGGAAACACCATATATTTT.

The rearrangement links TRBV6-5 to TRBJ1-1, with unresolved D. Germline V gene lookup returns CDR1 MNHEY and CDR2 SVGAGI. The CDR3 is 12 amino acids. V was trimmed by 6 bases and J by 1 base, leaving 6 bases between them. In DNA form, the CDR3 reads TGTGCCAGCAGCCCTCAGAACACTGAAGCTTTCTTT. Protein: CASSPQNTEAFF.

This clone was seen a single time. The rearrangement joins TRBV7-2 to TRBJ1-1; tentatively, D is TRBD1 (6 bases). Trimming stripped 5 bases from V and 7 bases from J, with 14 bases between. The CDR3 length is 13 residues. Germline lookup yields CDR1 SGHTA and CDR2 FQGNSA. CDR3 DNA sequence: TGTGCCAGCAGCGGAGGGACAAGGAGTGAAGCTTTCTTT. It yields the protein CASSGGTRSEAFF.

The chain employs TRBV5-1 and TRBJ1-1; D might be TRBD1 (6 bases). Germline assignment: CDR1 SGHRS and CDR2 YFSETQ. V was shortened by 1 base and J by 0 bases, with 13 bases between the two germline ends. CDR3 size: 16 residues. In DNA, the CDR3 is TGCGCCAGCAGCTTGAACCAACAGGGTTTGAACACTGAAGCTTTCTTT. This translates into CASSLNQQGLNTEAFF.

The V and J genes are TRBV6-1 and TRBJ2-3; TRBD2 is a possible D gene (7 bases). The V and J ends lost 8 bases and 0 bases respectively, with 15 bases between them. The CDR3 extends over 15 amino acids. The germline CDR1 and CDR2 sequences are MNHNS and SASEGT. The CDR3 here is CASWGGPLSTDTQYF. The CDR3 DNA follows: TGTGCCAGCTGGGGGGGCCCTCTAAGCACAGATACGCAGTATTTT.

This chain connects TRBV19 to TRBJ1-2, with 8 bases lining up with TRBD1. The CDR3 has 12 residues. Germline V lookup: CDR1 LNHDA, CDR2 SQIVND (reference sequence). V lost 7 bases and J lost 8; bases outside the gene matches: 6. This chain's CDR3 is CASTRTGWGYTF. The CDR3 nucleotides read TGTGCCAGTACCCGGACAGGGTGGGGCTACACCTTC.

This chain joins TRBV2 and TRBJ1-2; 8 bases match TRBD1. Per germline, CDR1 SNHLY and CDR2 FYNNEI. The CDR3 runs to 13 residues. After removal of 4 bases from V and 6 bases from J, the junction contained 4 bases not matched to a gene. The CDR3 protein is CASSGVTGDGYTF. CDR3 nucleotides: TGTGCCAGCAGTGGTGTGACAGGGGATGGCTACACCTTC.

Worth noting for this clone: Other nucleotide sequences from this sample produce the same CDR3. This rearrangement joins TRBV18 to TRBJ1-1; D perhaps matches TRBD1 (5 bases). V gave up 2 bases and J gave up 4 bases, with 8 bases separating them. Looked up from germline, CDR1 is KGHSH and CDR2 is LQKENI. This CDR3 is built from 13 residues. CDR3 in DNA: TGTGCCAGCTCACCAGGGGGACTCACTGAAGCTTTCTTT. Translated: CASSPGGLTEAFF. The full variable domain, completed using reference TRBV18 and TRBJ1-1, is NAGVMQNPRHLVRRRGQEARLRCSPMKGHSHVYWYRQLPEEGLKFMVYLQKENIIDESGMPKERFSAEFPKEGPSILRIQQVVRGDSAAYFCASSPGGLTEAFFGQGTRLTVV.

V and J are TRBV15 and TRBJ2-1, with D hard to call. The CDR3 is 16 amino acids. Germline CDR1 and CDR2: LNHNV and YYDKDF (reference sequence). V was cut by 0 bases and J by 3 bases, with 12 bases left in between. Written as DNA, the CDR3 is TGTGCCACCAGCAGAGATGGTGGGCAGGTCTACAATGAGCAGTTCTTC. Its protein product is CATSRDGGQVYNEQFF.

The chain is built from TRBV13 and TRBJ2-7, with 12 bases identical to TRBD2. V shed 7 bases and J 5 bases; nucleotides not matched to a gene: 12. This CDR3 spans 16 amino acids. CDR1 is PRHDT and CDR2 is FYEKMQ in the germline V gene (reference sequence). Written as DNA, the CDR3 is TGTGCCAGCACCCCAAGGCTAGCGGGAGGGCCACACGAGCAGTACTTC. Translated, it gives CASTPRLAGGPHEQYF.

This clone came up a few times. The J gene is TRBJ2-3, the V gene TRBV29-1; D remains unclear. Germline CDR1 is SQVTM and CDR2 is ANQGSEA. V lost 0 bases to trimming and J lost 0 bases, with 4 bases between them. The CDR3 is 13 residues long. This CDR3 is CSVEESSTDTQYF. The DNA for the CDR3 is TGCAGCGTTGAAGAATCTAGCACAGATACGCAGTATTTT.

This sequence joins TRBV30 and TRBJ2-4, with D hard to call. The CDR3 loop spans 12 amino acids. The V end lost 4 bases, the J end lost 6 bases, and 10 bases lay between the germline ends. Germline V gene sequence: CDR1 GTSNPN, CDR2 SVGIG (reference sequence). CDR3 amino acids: CAWMASLNIQYF. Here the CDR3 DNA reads TGTGCCTGGATGGCCTCCCTAAACATTCAGTACTTC.

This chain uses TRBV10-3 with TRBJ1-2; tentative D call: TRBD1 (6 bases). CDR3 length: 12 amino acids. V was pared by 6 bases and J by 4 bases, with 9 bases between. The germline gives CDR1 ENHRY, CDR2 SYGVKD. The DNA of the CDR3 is TGTGCCATCAGCCGGACAGCCTATGGCTACACCTTC. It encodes CAISRTAYGYTF.

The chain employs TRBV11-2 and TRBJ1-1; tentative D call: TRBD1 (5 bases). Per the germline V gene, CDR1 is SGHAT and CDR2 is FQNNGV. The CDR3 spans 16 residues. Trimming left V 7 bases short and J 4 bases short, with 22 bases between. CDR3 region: CASINLPGGGSTEAFF. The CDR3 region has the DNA TGTGCCAGCATCAACCTTCCTGGGGGGGGGAGCACTGAAGCTTTCTTT.

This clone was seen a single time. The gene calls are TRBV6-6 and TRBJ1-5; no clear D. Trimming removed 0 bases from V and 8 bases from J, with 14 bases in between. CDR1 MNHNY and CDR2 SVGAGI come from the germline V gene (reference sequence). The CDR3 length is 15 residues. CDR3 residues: CASSYSNPGLEPQHF. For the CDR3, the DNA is TGTGCCAGCAGTTACTCGAATCCGGGCCTGGAGCCCCAGCATTTT.

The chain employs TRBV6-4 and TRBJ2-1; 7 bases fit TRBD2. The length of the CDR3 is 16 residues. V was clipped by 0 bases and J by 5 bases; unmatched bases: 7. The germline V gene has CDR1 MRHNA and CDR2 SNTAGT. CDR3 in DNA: TGTGCCAGCAGTGACTCAGTACTAGCGCCCCACAATGAGCAGTTCTTC. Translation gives CASSDSVLAPHNEQFF.

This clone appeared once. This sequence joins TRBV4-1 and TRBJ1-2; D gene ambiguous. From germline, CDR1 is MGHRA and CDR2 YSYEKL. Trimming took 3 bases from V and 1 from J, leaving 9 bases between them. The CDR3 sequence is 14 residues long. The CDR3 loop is CASSQQTLNYGYTF. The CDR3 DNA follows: TGCGCCAGCAGCCAGCAGACACTTAACTATGGCTACACCTTC.

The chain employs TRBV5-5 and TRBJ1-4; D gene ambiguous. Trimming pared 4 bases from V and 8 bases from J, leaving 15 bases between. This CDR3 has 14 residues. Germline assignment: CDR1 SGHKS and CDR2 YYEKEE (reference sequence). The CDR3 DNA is TGTGCCAGCAGCACCCGGGTTATAGGGGAAAAACTGTTTTTT. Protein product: CASSTRVIGEKLFF. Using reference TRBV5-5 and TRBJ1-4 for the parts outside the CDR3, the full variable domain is DAGVTQSPTHLIKTRGQQVTLRCSPISGHKSVSWYQQVLGQGPQFIFQYYEKEERGRGNFPDRFSARQFPNYSSELNVNALLLGDSALYLCASSTRVIGEKLFFGSGTQLSVL.

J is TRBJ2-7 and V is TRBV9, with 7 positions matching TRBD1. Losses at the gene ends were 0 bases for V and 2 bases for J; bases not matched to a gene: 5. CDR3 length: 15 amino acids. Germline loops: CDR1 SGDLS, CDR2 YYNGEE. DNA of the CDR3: TGTGCCAGCAGCGTAGGTCGGGACAGAGCCTACGAGCAGTACTTC. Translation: CASSVGRDRAYEQYF.

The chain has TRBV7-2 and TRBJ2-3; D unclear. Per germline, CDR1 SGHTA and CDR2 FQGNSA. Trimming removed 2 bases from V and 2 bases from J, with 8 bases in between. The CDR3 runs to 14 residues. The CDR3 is CASSLMRSTDTQYF. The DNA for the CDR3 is TGTGCCAGCAGCTTAATGCGGTCCACAGATACGCAGTATTTT.

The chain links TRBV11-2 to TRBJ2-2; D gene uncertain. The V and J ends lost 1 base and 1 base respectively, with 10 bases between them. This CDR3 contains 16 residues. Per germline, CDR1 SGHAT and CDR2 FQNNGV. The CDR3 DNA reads TGTGCCAGCAGCTTAGTCTCCAGTCTGAACACCGGGGAGCTGTTTTTT. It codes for CASSLVSSLNTGELFF.

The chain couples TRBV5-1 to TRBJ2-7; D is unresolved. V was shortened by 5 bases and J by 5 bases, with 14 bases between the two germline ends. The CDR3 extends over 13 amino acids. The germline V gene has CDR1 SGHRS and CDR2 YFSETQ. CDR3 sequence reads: CASRVGQKDEQYF. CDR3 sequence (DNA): TGCGCCAGCAGGGTGGGCCAAAAGGACGAGCAGTACTTC. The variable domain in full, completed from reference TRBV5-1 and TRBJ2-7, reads KAGVTQTPRYLIKTRGQQVTLSCSPISGHRSVSWYQQTPGQGLQFLFEYFSETQRNKGNFPGRFSGRQFSNSRSEMNVSTLELGDSALYLCASRVGQKDEQYFGPGTRLTVT.

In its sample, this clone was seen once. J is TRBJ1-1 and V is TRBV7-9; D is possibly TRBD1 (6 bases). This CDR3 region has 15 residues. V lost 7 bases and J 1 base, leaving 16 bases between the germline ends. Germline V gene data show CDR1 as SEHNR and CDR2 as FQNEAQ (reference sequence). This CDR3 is CASTLGEGGNTEAFF. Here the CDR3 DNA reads TGTGCCAGCACCTTGGGGGAAGGGGGGAACACTGAAGCTTTCTTT.

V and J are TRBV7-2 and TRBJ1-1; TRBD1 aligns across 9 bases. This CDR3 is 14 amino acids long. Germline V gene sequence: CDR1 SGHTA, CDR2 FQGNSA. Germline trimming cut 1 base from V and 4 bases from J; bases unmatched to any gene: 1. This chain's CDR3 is CASSLGTGVTEAFF. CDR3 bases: TGTGCCAGCAGCTTAGGGACAGGGGTCACTGAAGCTTTCTTT.